A single sample is the source of the 7 T cell receptor beta chains below, sequenced in a study of T cell responses to AZD1222 COVID-19 vaccine. This table comes from immunoSEQ multiplex PCR, and its TCRdb copy is limited to in-frame clones, with some not included. The top ten clones hold about 4% of a sample with some 100,000 clones, around 87% of them seen once. Sequences were derived from peripheral blood, sampled 28 days after the second AZD1222 dose. Receptors were obtained from an adult who received the AZD1222 COVID-19 vaccine.

This chain connects TRBV28 to TRBJ2-1; 7 positions agree with TRBD2. The CDR3 has 15 residues. Germline V CDR1 and CDR2: MDHEN, SYDVKM. After removal of 2 bases from V and 4 bases from J, the junction contained 5 bases not matched to a gene. This chain's CDR3 is CASSLASSGYNEQFF. The CDR3 coding sequence is TGTGCCAGCAGTTTAGCGTCTAGCGGTTACAATGAGCAGTTCTTC. Complete variable domain (other parts from reference TRBV28 and TRBJ2-1): DVKVTQSSRYLVKRTGEKVFLECVQDMDHENMFWYRQDPGLGLRLIYFSYDVKMKEKGDIPEGYSVSREKKERFSLILESASTNQTSMYLCASSLASSGYNEQFFGPGTRLTVL.

The chain recombines TRBV4-3 with TRBJ2-3; 9 nucleotides match TRBD1. The CDR3 runs 17 residues. The germline V gene encodes CDR1 LGHNA and CDR2 YSLEER. V trimming: 0 bases; J trimming: 5 bases; junction bases outside the gene matches: 9. The CDR3 is CASSQDAWTGVGDTQYF. As DNA, the CDR3 is TGCGCCAGCAGCCAAGATGCTTGGACAGGGGTAGGAGATACGCAGTATTTT.

This rearrangement joins TRBV28 to TRBJ2-7, with unresolved D. CDR3 length: 15 amino acids. Trimming pared 1 base from V and 3 bases from J, leaving 13 bases between. The germline gives CDR1 MDHEN, CDR2 SYDVKM. Here the CDR3 DNA reads TGTGCCAGCAGTTTATTAACGGGTTGGTTCTACGAGCAGTACTTC. This encodes CASSLLTGWFYEQYF.

This rearrangement joins TRBV24-1 to TRBJ2-1; tentatively, D is TRBD1 (5 bases). V was shortened by 5 bases and J by 3 bases, with 10 bases between the two germline ends. From germline, CDR1 is KGHDR and CDR2 SFDVKD. The CDR3 spans 14 residues. The CDR3 DNA is TGTGCCACCAGTGCTGGGGCGCTCTACAATGAGCAGTTCTTC. Amino acid sequence: CATSAGALYNEQFF.

This chain joins TRBV6-4 and TRBJ2-1; 11 bases agree with TRBD1. Germline lookup yields CDR1 MRHNA and CDR2 SNTAGT. This CDR3 spans 16 amino acids. Trimming took 3 bases from V and 8 from J; bases not matched to a gene: 9. The CDR3 coding sequence is TGTGCCAGCAGTGAATCCGGGACAGGGGGAGAGGATGAGCAGTTCTTC. Protein sequence: CASSESGTGGEDEQFF.

The CDR3 protein is CASSYRGQGLGSPLHF. DNA of the CDR3: TGTGCCAGCAGTTACAGGGGACAGGGCTTAGGGTCACCCCTCCACTTT. The V and J genes are TRBV6-5 and TRBJ1-6, with 9 bases identical to TRBD1. The ends lost 2 bases at V and 10 bases at J; junction bases unmatched: 9. The CDR3 contains 16 residues. The germline V gene has CDR1 MNHEY and CDR2 SVGAGI.

The CDR3 reads CASSLRAGGHTDTQYF. The CDR3 bases are TGTGCCAGCAGCTTGAGGGCGGGGGGGCACACAGATACGCAGTATTTT. The chain carries TRBV5-4 and TRBJ2-3, with 9 bases that match TRBD2. The CDR3 extends over 16 amino acids. Unmatched junction bases numbered 5, after V lost 1 base and J lost 2 bases. Germline CDR1 and CDR2: SGHNT and YYREEE (reference sequence).